The present entry profiles one TCR beta chain with its context. No antigen is known for it. Unique molecular identifiers were affixed to single, distinct cDNA molecules. One entry per CDR3 protein results from TCRdb running MiXCR on the 5' RACE reads. The data hold some 61,000 distinct CDR3 sequences, with approximately 13% observed a single time. These data originate in a study of early T cells in non-severe SARS-CoV-2 infection. Trimming cost V 5 bases and J 4 bases, with 23 bases left between them. This CDR3 has 17 residues. Germline assignment: CDR1 ENHRY and CDR2 SYGVKD. Study-level results: Database matching using VDJdb favored anti-spike CD8 responses, with private and CD4 specificities left missing.

The V gene is TRBV10-3, the J gene TRBJ1-2; D might be TRBD1 (5 bases). Sequenced material: whole blood. The receptor was isolated from an adult who was a healthcare worker with PCR-confirmed SARS-CoV-2 infection or an uninfected control (not recorded which). The CDR3 loop is CAISTTVAGESSYGYTF. In DNA, the CDR3 is TGTGCCATCAGTACAACCGTAGCGGGGGAATCAAGCTATGGCTACACCTTC.